This T cell receptor beta chain was sequenced during a study of CD8 T cells in ankylosing spondylitis. This clonotype was detected many times. Its specificity is unknown. MiXCR, applied by TCRdb to the 5' RACE reads, yields one record per CDR3 protein. The sample has around 130,000 distinct CDR3 sequences, over 7% seen once. Study-level results: Relatively scarce in peripheral blood, disease-linked clones were CD8+.

CDR1 is MNHEY, CDR2 SMNVEV, per germline (reference sequence). This CDR3 is 15 amino acids long. The germline V and J ends were trimmed by 6 bases and 1 base, with 10 bases remaining between them. The V and J genes are TRBV27 and TRBJ2-6, with a weak D call TRBD1 (6 bases). The sequence was obtained from a male donor with ankylosing spondylitis or in good health (not recorded which). Sequencing used blood, either unsorted or a sorted T cell fraction (not recorded which). The CDR3 region has the DNA TGTGCCAGCAGGGACAGCCTGTCTGGGGCCAACGTCCTGACTTTC. Translation: CASRDSLSGANVLTF.